The TCR beta chain under discussion was sequenced for a study of cytomegalovirus exposure and HLA in healthy donors. The junction had 10 bases not matched to a gene; V was cut back by 2 bases and J by 3 bases. Germline V CDR1 and CDR2: MNHEY, SMNVEV (reference sequence). The CDR3 covers 18 residues. Amplification used 60 Vbeta primers and 13 Jbeta primers. Only in-frame clones appear in the TCRdb table, and some are missing; sequencing was by immunoSEQ multiplex PCR. The table has about 92,000 clones, approximately 84% seen once. This clone was counted once. As for the donors, each was a healthy bone marrow donor.

Sequenced input: PBMCs. This clonotype was obtained from a woman aged 18-30 years in good health and CMV-seropositive. The chain carries TRBV27 and TRBJ1-6; TRBD1 aligns across 7 bases. CDR3 in amino acids: CASSLEPTGEGYNSPLHF. CDR3 nucleotides: TGTGCCAGCAGTTTAGAACCCACAGGGGAAGGCTATAATTCACCCCTCCACTTT.